Reported below is one T cell receptor beta chain. The data were obtained in a study of blood T cell repertoires in COVID-19. Study context: There were acute and convalescent COVID-19 samples, and they came from the United States, Italy and Spain.

CDR3 size: 13 residues. V lost 2 bases to trimming and J lost 5 bases, with 9 bases between them. Germline V gene lookup returns CDR1 MNHEY and CDR2 SMNVEV (reference sequence). Profiled with immunoSEQ multiplex PCR; TCRdb holds only in-frame clones, not every one. Here the sample spans around 150,000 clones, 80% to 90% being singletons. This TCR came from a man aged 55 to 70 with active or convalescent COVID-19. The sample was peripheral blood. V is TRBV27 and J is TRBJ1-1, with unresolved D. The CDR3 spells CASSLITRTEAFF. The CDR3 bases are TGTGCCAGCAGTTTAATCACCAGGACTGAAGCTTTCTTT.